This T cell receptor (beta chain) is from a study of STAT5B mutations in CD4+ large granular lymphocyte leukemia. Findings of the study overall: Without HLA matching, higher CD4+ than CD8+ T-LGLL clonality could reflect small sample size. Main leukemic clonotypes were patient-specific, but roughly 23% appeared at low frequency elsewhere. Compared with healthy controls (2/35), patient top clones favored TRBV06 (8/27).

TCRdb's table, derived via immunoSEQ multiplex PCR, lists solely in-frame clones and lacks some. Of nearly 35,000 clones in the sample, 70% to 90% were seen once. Details on this clone: Its cognate antigen is unknown.

The CDR3 is made up of 14 amino acids. V shed 3 bases, J shed 6 bases, and the junction held 6 bases outside the gene matches. Germline lookup yields CDR1 SGDLS and CDR2 YYNGEE. The sample comprised CD4+ T cells from blood buffy coats. The chain combines TRBV9 with TRBJ1-2; 9 bases map to TRBD1. This TCR was sampled from a human donor in good health. The CDR3 region has the DNA TGTGCCAGCAGCGGCCACCGGGACAGGGATGGCTACACCTTC. Translating gives CASSGHRDRDGYTF.